The entry that follows covers one T cell receptor beta chain sequence. The antigen is not known. This sample is drawn from a study of T cell clones after liver transplantation. Turning to the study itself: Standard immunosuppression, with no induction, continued until 12-24 months after transplant.

V shed 5 bases and J 7 bases; nucleotides not matched to a gene: 7. In germline, CDR1 is MNHEY, CDR2 SVGAGI. CDR3 length: 15 residues. The table came from immunoSEQ multiplex PCR; TCRdb's copy has only in-frame clones and leaves some out. Seen here are roughly 80,000 clones, around four fifths observed once, and the top ten hold less than 3%. General study findings and limits: Low donor cell numbers restricted donor-reactive repertoire measurement in a couple of subjects.

This TCR came from a human patient who received a liver transplant. Some T cells may be supplied by the graft donor. The starting material was CD4+ T cells from blood, obtained at the 22-month timepoint. This rearrangement joins TRBV6-5 to TRBJ2-1, with 11 bases that match TRBD2. CDR3 sequence reads: CASSPLTSGVNEQFF. The DNA of the CDR3 is TGTGCCAGCAGTCCCTTGACTAGCGGGGTTAATGAGCAGTTCTTC.